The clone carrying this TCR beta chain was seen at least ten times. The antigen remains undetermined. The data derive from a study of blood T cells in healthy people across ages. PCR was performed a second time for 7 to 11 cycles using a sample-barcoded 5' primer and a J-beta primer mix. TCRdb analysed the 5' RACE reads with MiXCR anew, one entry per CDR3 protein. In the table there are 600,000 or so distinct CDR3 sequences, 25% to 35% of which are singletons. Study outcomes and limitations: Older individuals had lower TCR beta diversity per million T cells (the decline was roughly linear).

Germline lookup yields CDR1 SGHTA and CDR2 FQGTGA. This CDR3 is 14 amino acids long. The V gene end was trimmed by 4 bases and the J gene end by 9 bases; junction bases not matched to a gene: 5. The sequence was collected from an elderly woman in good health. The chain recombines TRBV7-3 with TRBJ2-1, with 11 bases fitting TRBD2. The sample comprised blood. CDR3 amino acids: CASSSLAGGAEQFF. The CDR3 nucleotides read TGTGCCAGCAGCTCTTTAGCGGGGGGGGCTGAGCAGTTCTTC.